The T cell receptor (beta chain) described here comes from a study of cytomegalovirus exposure and HLA in healthy donors. A multiplex PCR was run with 60 Vbeta primers and 13 Jbeta primers. The repertoire was sequenced with immunoSEQ multiplex PCR; TCRdb's copy has only in-frame clones and lacks some. This table holds about 72,000 clones. To note about this clone: The antigen remains unidentified.

Germline V gene data show CDR1 as MDHEN and CDR2 as SYDVKM. The CDR3 is 15 amino acids. V lost 4 bases and J lost 4; bases outside the gene matches: 7. Study-wide results and caveats: A later analysis appeared to link common viral pathogens to several of the most significant clusters.

The V gene is TRBV28, the J gene TRBJ2-5; TRBD1 aligns across 9 bases. Sequences were obtained from PBMCs. This clonotype was obtained from a man aged 40-49 years in good health and CMV-seronegative. The CDR3 DNA is TGTGCCAGCAGTTCTTCCGGGACAGGGAGAGAGACCCAGTACTTC. This gives the protein CASSSSGTGRETQYF. The complete variable domain, with remaining parts taken from reference TRBV28 and TRBJ2-5, reads DVKVTQSSRYLVKRTGEKVFLECVQDMDHENMFWYRQDPGLGLRLIYFSYDVKMKEKGDIPEGYSVSREKKERFSLILESASTNQTSMYLCASSSSGTGRETQYFGPGTRLLVL.